One sample yielded the 2 T cell receptor beta chains listed below, sequenced in a study of blood T cells in healthy people across ages. Together with a sample-barcoded 5' primer, a J-beta primer mix was included in a second PCR lasting about 6 to 11 cycles. Each CDR3 protein gets one entry after TCRdb re-called the 5' RACE reads with MiXCR. The repertoire holds roughly 560,000 distinct CDR3 sequences, around 24% seen once, with under 9% in the top ten. The same sample was also studied in work on T cells of mothers and their children.

Sequenced: blood. These receptors were taken from a boy younger than 18 in good health.

The table lists this clonotype with a few counts. The rearrangement uses TRBV20-1 and TRBJ2-1; 13 bases fit TRBD2. Per the germline V gene, CDR1 is DFQATT and CDR2 is SNEGSKA (reference sequence). With 0 bases clipped from V and 1 base from J, the junction kept 12 bases outside the gene matches. The CDR3 has 20 amino acids. CDR3 DNA: TGCAGTGCTAGAGACGGGACTAGCGGGAATAGGGGTTCTTCCTACAATGAGCAGTTCTTC. It codes for CSARDGTSGNRGSSYNEQFF.

This clonotype showed up just a few times. The CDR3 bases are TGTGCCAGCAAGCCCTACTATGGCTACACCTTC. Encoded protein: CASKPYYGYTF. V gene TRBV14 combines with J gene TRBJ1-2; no reliable D call. Between the trimmed V and J ends, which lost 7 bases and 3 bases, there was a span of 6 bases. CDR3 length: 11 amino acids. CDR1 is SGHDN and CDR2 is FVKESK in the germline V gene.